This T cell receptor (beta chain) was recovered during a study of beta chain features in type 1 diabetes. The entirety of the isolated RNA underwent reverse transcription, so expressed TCRB transcripts were sequenced. Clones were sequenced by immunoSEQ multiplex PCR, and TCRdb holds only the in-frame ones, with some missing. The data contain a few hundred thousand clones, 25% to 30% of them seen just once; the ten biggest clones take up around 4%. The study, taken as a whole, reports: Across all four CD4+ subsets, people with type 1 diabetes showed modestly shorter TCRB CDR3s. Insertion counts at VDJ junctions were lower in type 1 diabetes patients, who also showed more deletions there.

As to this clone: What it binds is unknown.

This CDR3 has 13 amino acids. The germline V and J ends were trimmed by 4 bases and 0 bases, with 5 bases remaining between them. Germline CDR1 reads MDHEN; CDR2 reads SYDVKM. The chain couples TRBV28 to TRBJ2-3; D unclear. Sequenced sample: central memory CD4+ T cells from blood. The sequence derives from a man aged 30-40 years in good health. CDR3 sequence (DNA): TGTGCCAGCAGTTCTCCGAGCACAGATACGCAGTATTTT. Translation gives CASSSPSTDTQYF.